Following are 19 T cell receptor beta chains from one sample sequenced in a study of cytomegalovirus exposure and HLA in healthy donors. PCR amplification relied on 60 Vbeta primers (plus 13 Jbeta primers). This table comes from immunoSEQ multiplex PCR, and its TCRdb copy is limited to in-frame clones, with some not included. The top ten hold roughly 2% of the sample, which has some 160,000 clones, 77% seen once. Sequenced input: PBMCs. The origin of the receptors is a man aged 50 or older in good health and CMV-seropositive.

The gene calls are TRBV28 and TRBJ2-7; 8 bases agree with TRBD1. V lost 4 bases, J lost 2 bases, and 4 bases stayed unmatched. CDR3 length equals 14 residues. Per the germline V gene, CDR1 is MDHEN and CDR2 is SYDVKM. CDR3 nucleotide sequence: TGTGCCAGCAGTTACCGGGACAGGCCCTACGAGCAGTACTTC. It encodes CASSYRDRPYEQYF.

To note about this clone: Other DNA variants within this sample encode the same CDR3. The chain has TRBV5-6 and TRBJ1-5, with D possibly TRBD1 on 6 matching bases. Between the trimmed V and J ends, which lost 0 bases and 4 bases, there was a span of 11 bases. The CDR3 extends over 15 amino acids. Germline V lookup: CDR1 SGHDT, CDR2 YYEEEE. The CDR3 DNA sequence: TGTGCCAGCAGCTTGGCCGGGGGGGCGAATCAGCCCCAGCATTTT. Protein sequence: CASSLAGGANQPQHF.

The chain couples TRBV5-4 to TRBJ2-7, with 9 bases lining up with TRBD2. Per the germline V gene, CDR1 is SGHNT and CDR2 is YYREEE (reference sequence). The CDR3 consists of 15 residues. V trimming: 2 bases; J trimming: 2 bases; junction bases outside the gene matches: 5. Written as DNA, the CDR3 is TGTGCCAGCAGCTTCCGGCTAGCGGGGCCCTACGAGCAGTACTTC. It translates to CASSFRLAGPYEQYF.

The rearrangement uses TRBV7-2 and TRBJ2-7; D not certain. The germline gives CDR1 SGHTA, CDR2 FQGNSA. The CDR3 has 11 amino acids. Between the trimmed V and J ends, which lost 5 bases and 6 bases, there was a span of 8 bases. CDR3 in amino acids: CASSHSFEQYF. CDR3 nucleotide sequence: TGTGCCAGCAGCCACTCGTTCGAGCAGTACTTC.

The V gene is TRBV27, the J gene TRBJ1-1; D perhaps matches TRBD1 (5 bases). V was clipped by 6 bases and J by 5 bases, with 13 bases between them. CDR3 length: 13 amino acids. Germline assignment: CDR1 MNHEY and CDR2 SMNVEV (reference sequence). The CDR3 reads CASSQGIMTEAFF. The DNA of the CDR3 is TGTGCCAGCAGCCAGGGAATTATGACTGAAGCTTTCTTT.

V usage is TRBV11-2 and J usage is TRBJ2-3; 8 bases map to TRBD2. V trimming: 8 bases; J trimming: 0 bases; junction bases outside the gene matches: 10. The CDR3 has 16 residues. Germline CDR1 SGHAT, CDR2 FQNNGV. The DNA for the CDR3 is TGTGCCAGCGCTCCGGGGGGGCTCCCTAGCACAGATACGCAGTATTTT. Protein product: CASAPGGLPSTDTQYF.

The genes are TRBV7-9 and TRBJ2-5; 13 bases are a match to TRBD2. Germline-derived CDR1 and CDR2 are SEHNR and FQNEAQ (reference sequence). The CDR3 spans 16 residues. After removal of 2 bases from V and 4 bases from J, the junction contained 4 bases not matched to a gene. Written as DNA, the CDR3 is TGTGCCAGCAGCTTAACTAGCGGGGGGGCCCGAGAGACCCAGTACTTC. It yields the protein CASSLTSGGARETQYF.

CDR3: CASSVTASSTRSGNTIYF. The CDR3 DNA is TGTGCCAGCAGCGTCACAGCCTCGTCAACCCGCTCTGGAAACACCATATATTTT. This chain connects TRBV9 to TRBJ1-3; D remains ambiguous. Germline V lookup: CDR1 SGDLS, CDR2 YYNGEE. Trimming removed 2 bases from V and 0 bases from J, with 18 bases in between. The CDR3 consists of 18 residues.

The rearrangement links TRBV6-5 to TRBJ1-1, with D maybe TRBD1 (5 bases). The V end lost 5 bases, the J end lost 0 bases, and 10 bases lay between the germline ends. This CDR3 contains 14 residues. The germline gives CDR1 MNHEY, CDR2 SVGAGI. The CDR3 DNA is TGTGCCAGCAGTAGCAGGGTGTTGAACACTGAAGCTTTCTTT. This encodes CASSSRVLNTEAFF.

This sequence joins TRBV28 and TRBJ2-5, with 10 bases fitting TRBD1. Germline trimming cut 5 bases from V and 1 base from J; bases unmatched to any gene: 4. The V gene's germline CDR1 is MDHEN and CDR2 SYDVKM. This CDR3 has 15 amino acids. CDR3 in DNA: TGTGCCAGCAGTAGGACAGGGGGGCGCCAAGAGACCCAGTACTTC. It encodes CASSRTGGRQETQYF.

The chain recombines TRBV10-2 with TRBJ2-5, with 11 nucleotides matching TRBD2. This CDR3 has 14 residues. V shed 3 bases and J 7 bases; nucleotides not matched to a gene: 4. Germline CDR1 is WSHSY and CDR2 is SAAADI. Written as DNA, the CDR3 is TGCGCCAGCAGTGATAGCGGGGGGGCCAGGACCCAGTACTTC. As protein: CASSDSGGARTQYF.

This chain joins TRBV19 and TRBJ2-7; TRBD1 aligns across 9 bases. Per the germline V gene, CDR1 is LNHDA and CDR2 is SQIVND (reference sequence). The CDR3 totals 13 residues. V gave up 5 bases and J gave up 4 bases; unmatched junction bases: 3. CDR3 residues: CASSPGTGYEQYF. CDR3 DNA: TGTGCCAGTAGTCCCGGGACAGGGTACGAGCAGTACTTC.

The chain carries TRBV4-3 and TRBJ2-5; 11 positions agree with TRBD2. V was clipped by 3 bases and J by 2 bases; unmatched bases: 2. Germline values: CDR1 LGHNA, CDR2 YSLEER. This CDR3 has 15 residues. CDR3 nucleotides: TGCGCCAGCAGCCAGCTAGCGGGGGGACAAGAGACCCAGTACTTC. Translating gives CASSQLAGGQETQYF.

The rearrangement joins TRBV10-2 to TRBJ2-5; 7 bases match TRBD2. The V and J ends lost 6 bases and 5 bases, in that order; junction bases with no gene match: 9. Germline CDR1 reads WSHSY; CDR2 reads SAAADI. The CDR3 has 14 amino acids. The CDR3 DNA sequence: TGCGCCAGCAGCTCACTAGCGTTTGGGGAGACCCAGTACTTC. Translated, it gives CASSSLAFGETQYF.

The rearrangement links TRBV19 to TRBJ1-2; no definite D call. With 3 bases removed from V and 3 bases from J, the gap between germline ends came to 8 bases. The germline CDR1 and CDR2 sequences are LNHDA and SQIVND (reference sequence). This CDR3 is built from 13 residues. CDR3 residues: CASSMGDHYGYTF. In DNA form, the CDR3 reads TGTGCCAGTAGTATGGGAGACCACTATGGCTACACCTTC.

This chain connects TRBV28 to TRBJ1-2; 11 bases are shared with TRBD1. The CDR3 is made up of 17 amino acids. Germline V gene data show CDR1 as MDHEN and CDR2 as SYDVKM. After removal of 4 bases from V and 2 bases from J, the junction contained 9 bases not matched to a gene. CDR3 DNA sequence: TGTGCCAGCAGTTCCCTGGACAGGGGGCTGGGGAACTATGGCTACACCTTC. Translating gives CASSSLDRGLGNYGYTF.

The chain couples TRBV28 to TRBJ2-5; no clear D gene. TRBJ2-7 explains the end of the DNA better; the J call may be wrong. The CDR3 is 14 residues long. Germline CDR1 MDHEN, CDR2 SYDVKM. The CDR3 spells CASSLAFYRSEQYF. CDR3 nucleotide sequence: TGTGCCAGCAGTTTAGCCTTTTACCGGAGCGAGCAGTACTTC.

This chain links TRBV19 with TRBJ2-7; 10 bases fit TRBD1. The CDR3 contains 15 residues. Trimming removed 5 bases from V and 3 bases from J; junction bases left unmatched: 7. CDR1 is LNHDA and CDR2 is SQIVND in the germline V gene (reference sequence). The CDR3 loop is CASSGPGQGHYEQYF. Here the CDR3 DNA reads TGTGCCAGTAGTGGACCGGGACAGGGGCACTACGAGCAGTACTTC.

The chain carries TRBV10-3 and TRBJ1-1; D possibly corresponds to TRBD1 (5 bases). Trimming took 7 bases from V and 1 from J, leaving 13 bases between them. Germline V gene sequence: CDR1 ENHRY, CDR2 SYGVKD. The CDR3 sequence is 14 residues long. CDR3 loop: CAIIPNGQNTEAFF. The CDR3, as DNA: TGTGCCATCATCCCAAATGGACAGAACACTGAAGCTTTCTTT.